This T cell receptor (beta chain) was profiled in a study of T cells in Graves' hyperthyroidism and ophthalmopathy. The sample holds many counts of this clonotype. The CDR3 has 14 residues. Trimming took off 1 base at V and 5 bases at J, with 12 bases between the two ends. Germline V CDR1 and CDR2: SGHTA, FQGNSA. Investigators excluded patients with uncontrolled infection, other autoimmune disease, pregnancy or lactation. TCR beta CDR3 sequences were amplified from RNA transcripts. RT-PCR in the first round (using the HTBI primer set) targeted the TCR CDR3. TCRdb re-called the multiplex PCR reads through MiXCR, storing one row per CDR3 protein. The sample consists of around 530,000 distinct CDR3 sequences, approximately 17% of them appearing once.

The sample was blood. The TCR sequence derives from a young woman with Graves' ophthalmopathy. This chain connects TRBV7-2 to TRBJ2-7; perhaps D is TRBD1 or TRBD2 (6 bases each). CDR3 sequence (DNA): TGTGCCAGCAGCTTAGACACAGGGAGGAACGAGCAGTACTTC. It encodes CASSLDTGRNEQYF.